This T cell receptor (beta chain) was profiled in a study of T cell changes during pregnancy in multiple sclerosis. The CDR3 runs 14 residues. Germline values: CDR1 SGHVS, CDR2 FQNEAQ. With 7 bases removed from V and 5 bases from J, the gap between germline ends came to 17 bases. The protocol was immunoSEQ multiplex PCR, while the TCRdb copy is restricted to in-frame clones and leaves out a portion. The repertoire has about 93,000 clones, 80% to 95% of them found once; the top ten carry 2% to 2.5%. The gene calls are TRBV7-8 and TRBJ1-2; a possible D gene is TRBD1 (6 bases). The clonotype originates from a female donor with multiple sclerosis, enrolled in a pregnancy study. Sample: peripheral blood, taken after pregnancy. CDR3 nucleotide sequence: TGTGCCAGCACATTAACAGGGTTCGGGTATGGCTACACCTTC. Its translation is CASTLTGFGYGYTF.